This TCR beta chain came from a study of T cell responses to AZD1222 COVID-19 vaccine. Overall study: Second-dose groups at about 4 or about 12 weeks were pooled.

Notes on this clone: Its matching antigen is unknown.

Study-level results: Elevations in Spike-specific TCR breadth and depth followed administration of two AZD1222 doses.

Measured with immunoSEQ multiplex PCR; TCRdb has only the in-frame clones, and not every one. The sample has fewer than 110,000 clones; roughly 88% are singletons. Between the trimmed V and J ends, which lost 5 bases and 8 bases, there was a span of 12 bases. This CDR3 comprises 11 residues. The germline gives CDR1 DFQATT, CDR2 SNEGSKA (reference sequence). The source is an adult in good health. The rearrangement joins TRBV20-1 to TRBJ1-2; D not certain. Sample: peripheral blood, taken on day 0 of AZD1222 vaccination. The chain's CDR3 is CSAPKGGGYTF. The CDR3 nucleotides are TGCAGTGCTCCCAAGGGTGGCGGCTACACCTTC.